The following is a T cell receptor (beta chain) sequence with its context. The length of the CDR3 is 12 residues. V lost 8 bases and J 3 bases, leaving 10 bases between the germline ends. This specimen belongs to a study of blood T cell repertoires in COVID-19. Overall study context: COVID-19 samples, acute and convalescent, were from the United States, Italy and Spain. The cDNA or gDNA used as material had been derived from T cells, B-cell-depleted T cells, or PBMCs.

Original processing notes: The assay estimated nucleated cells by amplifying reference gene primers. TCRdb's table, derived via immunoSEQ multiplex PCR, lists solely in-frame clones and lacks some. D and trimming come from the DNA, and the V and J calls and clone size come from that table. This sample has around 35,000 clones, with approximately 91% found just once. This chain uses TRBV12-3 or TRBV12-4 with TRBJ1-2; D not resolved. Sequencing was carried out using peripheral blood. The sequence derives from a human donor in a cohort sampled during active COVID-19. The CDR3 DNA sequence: TGTGCCAGCGTAGCCGGGGACTATGGCTACACCTTC. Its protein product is CASVAGDYGYTF.